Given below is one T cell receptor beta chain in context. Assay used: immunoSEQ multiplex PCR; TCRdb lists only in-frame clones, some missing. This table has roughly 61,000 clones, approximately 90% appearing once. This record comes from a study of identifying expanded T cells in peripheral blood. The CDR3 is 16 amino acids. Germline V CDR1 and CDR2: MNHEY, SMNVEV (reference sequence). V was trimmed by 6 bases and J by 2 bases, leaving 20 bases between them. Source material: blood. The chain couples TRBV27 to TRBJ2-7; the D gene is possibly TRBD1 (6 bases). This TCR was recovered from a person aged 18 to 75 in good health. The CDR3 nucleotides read TGTGCCAGCAGCTTAAGGACAGTTCCCTCCACCTACGAGCAGTACTTC. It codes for CASSLRTVPSTYEQYF.